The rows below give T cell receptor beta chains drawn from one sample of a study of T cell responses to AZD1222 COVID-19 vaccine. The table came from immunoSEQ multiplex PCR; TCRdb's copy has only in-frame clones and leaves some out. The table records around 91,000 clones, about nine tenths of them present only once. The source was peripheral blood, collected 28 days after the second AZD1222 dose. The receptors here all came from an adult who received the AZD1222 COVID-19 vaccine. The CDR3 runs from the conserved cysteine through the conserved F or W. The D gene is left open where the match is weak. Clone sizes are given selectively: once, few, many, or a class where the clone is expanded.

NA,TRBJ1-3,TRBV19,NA,TGTGCCAGTCTAAAAACAAGAATCGGAAACACCATATATTTT,CASLKTRIGNTIYF
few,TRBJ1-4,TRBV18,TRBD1,TGTGCCAGCTCAGGAACTCCGGACAGGGAACTATTACGAAATGAAAAACTGTTTTTT,CASSGTPDRELLRNEKLFF
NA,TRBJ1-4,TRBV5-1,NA,TGCGCCAGCAGCCGTGGGGGGCAGCTTAATGAAAAACTGTTTTTT,CASSRGGQLNEKLFF
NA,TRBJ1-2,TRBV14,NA,TGTGCCAGCAGCCCTTTACAGTTGGTGAGATCGGGCTACACCTTC,CASSPLQLVRSGYTF
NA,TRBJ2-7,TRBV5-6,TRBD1,TGTGCCAGCAGCGGGACAGGGGGGTCGGGCGAGCAGTACTTC,CASSGTGGSGEQYF
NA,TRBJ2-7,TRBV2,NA,TGTGCCAGCAGGACGGACATTTACGAGCAGTACTTC,CASRTDIYEQYF
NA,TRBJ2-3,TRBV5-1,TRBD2,TGCGCCAGCAGCTCCTACCCCCTTAGCGGGAGCGGCACAGATACGCAGTATTTT,CASSSYPLSGSGTDTQYF
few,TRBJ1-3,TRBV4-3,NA,TGCGCCAGCAGCCAAGAGACAGGCCGCACCATATATTTT,CASSQETGRTIYF
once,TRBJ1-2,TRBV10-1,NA,TGCGCCAGCAGTGAGTCGGCCCTCCCTGGTGGCTACACCTTC,CASSESALPGGYTF
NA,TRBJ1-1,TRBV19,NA,TGTGCCAGTAGGTTGGGGAGGAACACTGAAGCTTTCTTT,CASRLGRNTEAFF
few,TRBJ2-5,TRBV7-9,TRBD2,TGTGCCAGCAGCTTAGGACTAGCGGGCGAGACCCAGTACTTC,CASSLGLAGETQYF
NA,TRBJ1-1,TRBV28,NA,TGTGCCAGCAGTTTTCCTGGGGGGTACGCCACTGAAGCTTTCTTT,CASSFPGGYATEAFF
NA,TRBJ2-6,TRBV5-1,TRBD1,TGCGCCAGCAGCTTGGAGAGGGGGCTTGGGGCCAACGTCCTGACTTTC,CASSLERGLGANVLTF
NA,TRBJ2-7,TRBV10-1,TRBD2,TGCGCCAGCAGTGAGTCTACTAGCGGGAGAGTAGGGCAGTACTTC,CASSESTSGRVGQYF
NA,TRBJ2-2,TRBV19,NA,TGTGCCAGTAGTATAGACGGGTTCACCGGGGAGCTGTTTTTT,CASSIDGFTGELFF
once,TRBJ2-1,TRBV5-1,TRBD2,TGCGCCAGCAGCTTGCTTAGCGGGAGCTCCTACAATGAGCAGTTCTTC,CASSLLSGSSYNEQFF
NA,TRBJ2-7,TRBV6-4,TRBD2,TGTGCCACCCATCCGATAGCGGGAGGGTACGAGCAGTACTTC,CATHPIAGGYEQYF
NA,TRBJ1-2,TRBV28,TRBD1,TGTGCCAGCAGTCCAGGACAGGGGGCTTTAGATGGCTACACCTTC,CASSPGQGALDGYTF
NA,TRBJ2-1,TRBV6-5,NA,TGTGCCAGTAACAGTCTCGGGGGTGAGCAGTTCTTC,CASNSLGGEQFF
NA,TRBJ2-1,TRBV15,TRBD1,TGTGCCACCAGCAGAGATATGGGGCAGGGGGCCAATGAGCAGTTCTTC,CATSRDMGQGANEQFF
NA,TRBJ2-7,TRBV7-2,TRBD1,TGTGCCAGCAGCTTGACAGGGGTTGAGCAGTACTTC,CASSLTGVEQYF
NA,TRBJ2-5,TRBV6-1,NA,TGTGCCAGCAGTGAAACAGAGACCCAGTACTTC,CASSETETQYF
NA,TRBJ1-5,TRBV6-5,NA,TGTGCCAGCATTAGATGGGGGGCCCCCCTGTCCCAGCATTTT,CASIRWGAPLSQHF
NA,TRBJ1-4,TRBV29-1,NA,TGCAGCGTTGAAGATGATGAAAAACTGTTTTTT,CSVEDDEKLFF
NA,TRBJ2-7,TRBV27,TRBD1,TGTGCCAGCAGTCGGGGGACAGGGGTTGAGCAGTACTTC,CASSRGTGVEQYF
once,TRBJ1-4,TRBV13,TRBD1,TGTGCCAGCAGCTTCGGCCAGGGGGCTAATGAAAAACTGTTTTTT,CASSFGQGANEKLFF
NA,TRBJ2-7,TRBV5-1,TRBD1,TGCGCCAGCAGCTCTCCGGGACAGGGGTACGAGCAGTACTTC,CASSSPGQGYEQYF
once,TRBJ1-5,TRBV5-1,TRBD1,TGCGCCAGCAGCTTAACAGGGGATAGCAATCAGCCCCAGCATTTT,CASSLTGDSNQPQHF
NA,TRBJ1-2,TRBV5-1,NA,TGCGCCAGCAGCTTGGCGGGCAGGGACTATGGCTACACCTTC,CASSLAGRDYGYTF
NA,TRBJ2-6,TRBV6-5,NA,TGTGCCAGCAGACCTCAGGGGATGGGGGCCAACGTCCTGACTTTC,CASRPQGMGANVLTF
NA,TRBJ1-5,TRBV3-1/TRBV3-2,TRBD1,TGTGCCAGCAGCCACGAGGGACAGGGGTTTTTTGGCAATCAGCCCCAGCATTTT,CASSHEGQGFFGNQPQHF
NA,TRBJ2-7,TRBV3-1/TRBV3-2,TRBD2,TGTGCCAGCAGCCAAGGCGGGAGTAGCAACGAGCAGTACTTC,CASSQGGSSNEQYF
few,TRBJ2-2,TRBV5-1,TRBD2,TGCGCCAGCAGCTTGGCCATGCGGGGGAGCCCCGGGGAGCTGTTTTTT,CASSLAMRGSPGELFF
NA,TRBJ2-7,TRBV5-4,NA,TGTGCCAGCAGCTTTTACTGGGACGAGCAGTACTTC,CASSFYWDEQYF
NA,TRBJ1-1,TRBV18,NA,TGTGCCAGCTCACCCGCGGGGGGGCATGAAGCTTTCTTT,CASSPAGGHEAFF
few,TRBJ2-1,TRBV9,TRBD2,TGTGCCAGCAGCGTAAAATCGATGGGGACTACTGACAATGAGCAGTTCTTC,CASSVKSMGTTDNEQFF
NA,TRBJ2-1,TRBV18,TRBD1,TGTGCCAGCTCACCATATCAGGGGACAGGGAGATTCTCCTACAATGAGCAGTTCTTC,CASSPYQGTGRFSYNEQFF
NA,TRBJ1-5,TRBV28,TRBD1,TGTGCCAGCAGGACGACAGGGTTTCAGCCCCAGCATTTT,CASRTTGFQPQHF
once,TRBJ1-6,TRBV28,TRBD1,TGTGCCAGCAGGACAGGGGCGAGGAATTCACCCCTCCACTTT,CASRTGARNSPLHF
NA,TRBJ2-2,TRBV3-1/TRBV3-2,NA,TGTGCCAGCGGTTCTTACGGGGAGCTGTTTTTT,CASGSYGELFF
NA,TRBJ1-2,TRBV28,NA,TGTGCCAGCAACCAGGGGAACTATGGCTACACCTTC,CASNQGNYGYTF
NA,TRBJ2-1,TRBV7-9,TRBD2,TGTGCCAGCAGCTTGGGACTAGCGGGTAGCAAGGGGAATGAGCAGTTCTTC,CASSLGLAGSKGNEQFF
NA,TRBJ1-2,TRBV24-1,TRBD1,TGTGCCACCTCGACAGGGGCCTATGGCTACACCTTC,CATSTGAYGYTF
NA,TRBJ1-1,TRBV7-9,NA,TGTGCCATTACGCCCCTCCAGAGTGAAGCTTTCTTT,CAITPLQSEAFF
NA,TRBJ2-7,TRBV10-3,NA,TGTGCCATCAGTGAGCCGCAGCGCCAGGGGACGGCCGAGCAGTACTTC,CAISEPQRQGTAEQYF
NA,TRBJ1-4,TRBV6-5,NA,TGTGCCAGCAGTTACGTGGGACGGCAAAATGAAAAACTGTTTTTT,CASSYVGRQNEKLFF
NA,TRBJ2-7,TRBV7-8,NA,TGTGCCAGCACCCTCACCGGAGGGGCCCAATGGGACGAGCAGTACTTC,CASTLTGGAQWDEQYF
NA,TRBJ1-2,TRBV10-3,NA,TGTGCCATCAGTGATCGGGGGTCGAATTATGGCTACACCTTC,CAISDRGSNYGYTF
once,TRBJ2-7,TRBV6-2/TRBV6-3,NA,TGTGCCAGCAGTTACTCGACAAGCGGGTCCTACGAGCAGTACTTC,CASSYSTSGSYEQYF
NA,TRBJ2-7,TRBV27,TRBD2,TGTGCCAGCAGTTTACTAGCGGGGGCCGAGCAGTACTTC,CASSLLAGAEQYF
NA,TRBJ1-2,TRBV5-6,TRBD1,TGTGCCAGCAGCAGGGACAGGGGGAACTATGGCTACACCTTC,CASSRDRGNYGYTF
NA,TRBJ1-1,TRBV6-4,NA,TGTGCCAGCAGTGACTATCCAAACACTGAAGCTTTCTTT,CASSDYPNTEAFF
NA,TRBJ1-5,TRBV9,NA,TGTGCCAGCAGCATGGGGGCAGGGCGCGATCAGCCCCAGCATTTT,CASSMGAGRDQPQHF
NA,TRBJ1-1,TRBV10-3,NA,TGTGCCATCAGTGAGTTGTCCCGCGACAACACTGAAGCTTTCTTT,CAISELSRDNTEAFF